These 10 T cell receptor beta chains came from one sample sequenced in a study of blood T cell repertoires in COVID-19. Sequenced by immunoSEQ multiplex PCR; TCRdb stores in-frame clones only, minus some. The data contain more than 90,000 clones, roughly 80% of them singletons. Sequencing was done on a sample of peripheral blood. The receptors stem from a man in his 70s with acute or convalescent COVID-19.

This clone was recorded once. The V call is TRBV12-3 or TRBV12-4, the J call TRBJ1-5; D is unclear. The germline V and J ends were trimmed by 8 bases and 4 bases, with 12 bases remaining between them. CDR3 size: 13 residues. CDR3 nucleotide sequence: TGTGCCAGCGGCGGTCGGGAAAATCAGCCCCAGCATTTT. Translated: CASGGRENQPQHF.

The chain has TRBV30 and TRBJ2-7; 9 bases are shared with TRBD1. V gave up 0 bases and J gave up 0 bases; unmatched junction bases: 6. From germline, CDR1 is GTSNPN and CDR2 SVGIG (reference sequence). This CDR3 comprises 16 residues. The CDR3 is CAWSVTGTGTSYEQYF. The CDR3 DNA reads as TGTGCCTGGAGTGTAACCGGGACAGGGACCTCCTACGAGCAGTACTTC.

The chain couples TRBV18 to TRBJ1-2; perhaps TRBD1 as D (5 bases). CDR1 and CDR2 (germline): KGHSH, LQKENI. V was trimmed by 3 bases and J by 8 bases, leaving 13 bases between them. This CDR3 comprises 13 residues. The CDR3 DNA is TGTGCCAGCTCACCGGCAGGGAGGGACGGCTACACCTTC. It codes for CASSPAGRDGYTF. Using reference TRBV18 and TRBJ1-2 for the parts outside the CDR3, the full variable domain is NAGVMQNPRHLVRRRGQEARLRCSPMKGHSHVYWYRQLPEEGLKFMVYLQKENIIDESGMPKERFSAEFPKEGPSILRIQQVVRGDSAAYFCASSPAGRDGYTFGSGTRLTVV.

The chain links TRBV12-3 or TRBV12-4 to TRBJ1-4; D is unresolved. This CDR3 has 12 residues. Trimming shortened V by 3 bases and J by 8 bases, and 7 bases separated the two germline ends. This chain's CDR3 is CASSFNGEKLFF. DNA of the CDR3: TGTGCCAGCAGTTTTAATGGCGAAAAACTGTTTTTT.

The V call is TRBV21-1, the J call TRBJ2-7; no check of the table's D call, TRBD1, against the DNA was made. TRBV21-1 is annotated as a pseudogene. The CDR3 has 17 amino acids. Here the CDR3 reads CASENGQGGCCSYEQYF. The CDR3 DNA reads TGTGCCAGCGAAAACGGACAGGGGGGATGTTGTTCCTACGAGCAGTACTTC.

The genes are TRBV5-1 and TRBJ2-2, with 10 nucleotides matching TRBD1. Losses at the gene ends were 6 bases for V and 6 bases for J; bases not matched to a gene: 8. This CDR3 is built from 15 residues. Germline V gives CDR1 SGHRS, CDR2 YFSETQ. The CDR3 region is CASNPGTGAAGELFF. The CDR3 coding sequence is TGCGCCAGCAACCCCGGGACAGGGGCCGCCGGGGAGCTGTTTTTT.

CDR3 sequence reads: CASSALQGYEQYF. The CDR3 bases are TGTGCCAGCAGCGCGCTACAGGGGTACGAGCAGTACTTC. The V gene is TRBV7-2, the J gene TRBJ2-7; TRBD1 aligns across 7 bases. V was pared by 5 bases and J by 4 bases, with 5 bases of the junction left unmatched. CDR1 is SGHTA and CDR2 is FQGNSA in the germline V gene. The CDR3 runs 13 residues. The complete variable domain, with remaining parts taken from reference TRBV7-2 and TRBJ2-7, reads GAGVSQSPSNKVTEKGKDVELRCDPISGHTALYWYRQSLGQGLEFLIYFQGNSAPDKSGLPSDRFSAERTGGSVSTLTIQRTQQEDSAVYLCASSALQGYEQYFGPGTRLTVT.

The rearrangement links TRBV28 to TRBJ2-7, with D maybe TRBD1 (6 bases). The CDR3 has 15 amino acids. Germline values: CDR1 MDHEN, CDR2 SYDVKM. The germline V and J ends were trimmed by 3 bases and 3 bases, with 15 bases remaining between them. CDR3 residues: CASSLAGTMDYEQYF. Here the CDR3 DNA reads TGTGCCAGCAGTTTGGCCGGGACAATGGACTACGAGCAGTACTTC. Complete variable domain (other parts from reference TRBV28 and TRBJ2-7): DVKVTQSSRYLVKRTGEKVFLECVQDMDHENMFWYRQDPGLGLRLIYFSYDVKMKEKGDIPEGYSVSREKKERFSLILESASTNQTSMYLCASSLAGTMDYEQYFGPGTRLTVT.

This chain links TRBV6-5 with TRBJ1-2, with a weak D call TRBD1 (6 bases). The CDR3 is made up of 13 amino acids. V lost 7 bases, J lost 1 base, and 10 bases lay in between. The germline CDR1 and CDR2 sequences are MNHEY and SVGAGI. The CDR3 reads CASTGTLNYGYTF. The DNA of the CDR3 is TGTGCCAGCACCGGGACACTTAACTATGGCTACACCTTC.

The chain uses TRBV27 and TRBJ2-1; perhaps TRBD2 as D (6 bases). The CDR3 has 14 residues. The germline gives CDR1 MNHEY, CDR2 SMNVEV (reference sequence). Deletions cut 0 bases from V and 7 bases from J, with 10 bases between. CDR3 in amino acids: CASSLSGSGNEQFF. CDR3 sequence (DNA): TGTGCCAGCAGTTTATCGGGGAGCGGGAATGAGCAGTTCTTC.